This TCR beta chain was documented in a study of T cells in Graves' hyperthyroidism and ophthalmopathy. Points from the study as a whole: Ophthalmopathy got predicted by the model a median 6.5 months before its onset. Among thyroid clonotypes expanded above 0.001, most also appeared in blood. From stable hyperthyroidism, ophthalmopathy was set apart by a 13 V-J model.

The CDR3 contains 16 residues. CDR1 LNHDA and CDR2 SQIVND come from the germline V gene (reference sequence). V gave up 7 bases and J gave up 2 bases; unmatched junction bases: 10. This clonotype has a handful of counts. The antigen remains unidentified. Amplification yielded TCR beta CDR3 regions, with RNA transcripts as the source. The HTBI primer set drove a first-round RT-PCR of the TCR CDR3. MiXCR was run by TCRdb on the multiplex PCR reads, yielding one entry per CDR3 protein. The sample carries roughly 600,000 distinct CDR3 sequences, roughly 15% recorded once. The chain employs TRBV19 and TRBJ1-1; 10 bases line up with TRBD1. Sequences were obtained from blood. This TCR was recovered from a woman aged 45-65 years with Graves' ophthalmopathy. CDR3 in amino acids: CASNPDRGRINTEAFF. DNA for the CDR3: TGTGCCAGTAACCCGGACAGGGGGAGAATCAACACTGAAGCTTTCTTT.